Included here is one T cell receptor beta chain sequence, with context. The antigen is undetermined. The sample is drawn from a study of T-cell reconstitution after alpha-beta-depleted transplantation in children. Broader study findings: Several patients had high TCRbeta diversity at day 60; it came from surviving recipient T cells and thymic progenitors. Newly made T cells mostly supplied T-cell counts and diversity one year after transplant. Several hundred rapidly expanded clones from non-depleted graft cells reportedly supplied alpha-beta T cells about two months post-transplant.

TCRbeta library preparation incorporated unique molecular identifiers. MiXCR, run by TCRdb on the PCR reads, gives a single entry per CDR3 protein. The sample has roughly 420,000 distinct CDR3 sequences; about a sixth are singletons. Germline V lookup: CDR1 SGHDN, CDR2 FVKESK. The CDR3 contains 15 residues. The V and J ends lost 4 bases and 3 bases, in that order; junction bases with no gene match: 8. The clonotype comes from a boy in the first two years of life who had a stem cell transplant for Wiskott-Aldrich syndrome, so the T cells may come from the graft donor. This sample comprised PBMCs, mostly from graft donor cells, obtained 360 days after TCRalphabeta/CD19-depleted stem cell transplant. The chain links TRBV14 to TRBJ2-7; 8 bases map to TRBD2. The CDR3 loop reads CASSPTGTSRYEQYF. The CDR3 region has the DNA TGTGCCAGCAGCCCGACCGGGACTAGTCGCTACGAGCAGTACTTC.